This TCR beta chain was sequenced for a study of blood T cell repertoires in COVID-19. Study-wide background: Sites in the United States, Italy and Spain provided acute and convalescent COVID-19 samples.

This clone was counted only a few times. Under the authors' procedure: Nucleated cell counts were estimated from reference gene primer amplification. Sequenced by immunoSEQ multiplex PCR; TCRdb stores in-frame clones only, minus some. V, J and clone size were drawn from that table, and D and trimming were deduced from the DNA. The sample shows fewer than 130,000 clones, 70% to 90% of them seen only once. J was trimmed by 3 bases and V by 3 bases; bases with no gene match: 7. The length of the CDR3 is 15 residues. Germline assignment: CDR1 KGHSH and CDR2 LQKENI. This TCR was recovered from a human donor in a cohort sampled during active COVID-19. The sequencing input was peripheral blood. The gene calls are TRBV18 and TRBJ1-1, with 7 nucleotides matching TRBD1. The CDR3 region is CASSPRQGSDTEAFF. The CDR3 DNA sequence: TGTGCCAGCTCACCTAGACAGGGATCGGACACTGAAGCTTTCTTT. The full variable domain, its missing parts supplied by reference TRBV18 and TRBJ1-1, is NAGVMQNPRHLVRRRGQEARLRCSPMKGHSHVYWYRQLPEEGLKFMVYLQKENIIDESGMPKERFSAEFPKEGPSILRIQQVVRGDSAAYFCASSPRQGSDTEAFFGQGTRLTVV.